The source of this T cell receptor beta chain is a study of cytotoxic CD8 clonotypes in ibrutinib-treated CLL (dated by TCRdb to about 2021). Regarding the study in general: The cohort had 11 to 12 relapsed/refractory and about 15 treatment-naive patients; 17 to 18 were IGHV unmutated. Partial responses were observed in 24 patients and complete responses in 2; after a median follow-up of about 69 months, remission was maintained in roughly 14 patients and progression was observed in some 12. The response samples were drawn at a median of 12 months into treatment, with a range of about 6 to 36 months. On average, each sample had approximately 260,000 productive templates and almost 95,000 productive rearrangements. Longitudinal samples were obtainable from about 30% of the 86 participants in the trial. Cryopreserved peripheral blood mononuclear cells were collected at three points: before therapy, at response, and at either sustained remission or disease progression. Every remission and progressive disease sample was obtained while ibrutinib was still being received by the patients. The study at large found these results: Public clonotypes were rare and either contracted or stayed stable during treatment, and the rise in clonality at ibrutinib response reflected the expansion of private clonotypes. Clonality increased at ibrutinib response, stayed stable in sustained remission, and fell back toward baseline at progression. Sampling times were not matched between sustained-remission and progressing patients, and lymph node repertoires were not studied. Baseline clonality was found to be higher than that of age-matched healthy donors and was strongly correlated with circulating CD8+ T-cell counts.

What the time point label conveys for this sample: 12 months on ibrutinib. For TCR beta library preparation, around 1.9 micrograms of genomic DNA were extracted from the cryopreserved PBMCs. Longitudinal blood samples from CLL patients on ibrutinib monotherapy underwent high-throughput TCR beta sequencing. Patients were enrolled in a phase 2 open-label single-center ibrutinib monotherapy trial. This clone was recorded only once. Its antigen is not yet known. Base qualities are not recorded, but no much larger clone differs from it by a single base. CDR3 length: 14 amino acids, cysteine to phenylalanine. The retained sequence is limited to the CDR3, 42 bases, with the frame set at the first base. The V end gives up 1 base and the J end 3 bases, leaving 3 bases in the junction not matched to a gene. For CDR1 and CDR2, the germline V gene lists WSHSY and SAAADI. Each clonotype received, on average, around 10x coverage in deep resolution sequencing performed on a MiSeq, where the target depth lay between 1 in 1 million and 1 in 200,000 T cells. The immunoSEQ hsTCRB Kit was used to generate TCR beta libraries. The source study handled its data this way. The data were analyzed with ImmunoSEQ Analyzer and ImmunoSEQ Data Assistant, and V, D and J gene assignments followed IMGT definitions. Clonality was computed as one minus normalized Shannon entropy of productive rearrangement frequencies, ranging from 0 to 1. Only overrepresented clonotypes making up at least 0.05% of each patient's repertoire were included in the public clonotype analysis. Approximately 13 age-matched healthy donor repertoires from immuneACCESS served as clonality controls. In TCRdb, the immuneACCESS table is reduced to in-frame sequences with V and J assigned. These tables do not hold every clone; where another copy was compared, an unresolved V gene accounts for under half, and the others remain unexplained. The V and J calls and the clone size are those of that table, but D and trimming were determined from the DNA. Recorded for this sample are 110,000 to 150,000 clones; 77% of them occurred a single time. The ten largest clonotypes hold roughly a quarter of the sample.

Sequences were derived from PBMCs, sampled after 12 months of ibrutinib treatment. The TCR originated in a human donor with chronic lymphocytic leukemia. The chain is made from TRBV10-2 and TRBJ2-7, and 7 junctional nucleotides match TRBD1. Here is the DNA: TGCGCCAGCAGTGAGTACGGGACAGACTACGAGCAGTACTTC. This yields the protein CASSEYGTDYEQYF.